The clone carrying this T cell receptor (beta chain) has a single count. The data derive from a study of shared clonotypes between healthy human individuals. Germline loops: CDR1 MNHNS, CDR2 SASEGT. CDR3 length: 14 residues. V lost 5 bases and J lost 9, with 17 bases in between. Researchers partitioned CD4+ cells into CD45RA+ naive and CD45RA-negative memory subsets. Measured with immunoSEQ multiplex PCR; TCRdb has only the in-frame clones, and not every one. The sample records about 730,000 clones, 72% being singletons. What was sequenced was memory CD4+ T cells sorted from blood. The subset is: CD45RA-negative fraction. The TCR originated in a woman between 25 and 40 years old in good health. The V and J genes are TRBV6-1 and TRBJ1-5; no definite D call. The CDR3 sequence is CASSSTSDQVPQHF. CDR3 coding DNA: TGTGCCAGCAGTTCTACGTCGGATCAGGTGCCCCAGCATTTT.